This T cell receptor (beta chain) was observed in a study of T-cell reconstitution after alpha-beta-depleted transplantation in children. TCRbeta library preparation incorporated unique molecular identifiers. TCRdb itself ran the PCR reads through MiXCR, one entry per CDR3 protein. This table holds some 500,000 distinct CDR3 sequences, around 19% found once. Sequenced here: PBMCs from the stem cell graft donor, sampled from the stem cell graft. The TCR originated in a human donor who donated a stem cell graft to a child with acute lymphoblastic leukemia.

The CDR3 loop reads CALAGQSDGEQYF. DNA of the CDR3: TGTGCCTTGGCGGGACAGAGTGACGGGGAGCAGTACTTC. The chain couples TRBV10-3 to TRBJ2-7; TRBD1 is a possible D gene (7 bases). CDR3 length: 13 residues. V lost 11 bases and J lost 7, with 21 bases in between. From germline, CDR1 is ENHRY and CDR2 SYGVKD.